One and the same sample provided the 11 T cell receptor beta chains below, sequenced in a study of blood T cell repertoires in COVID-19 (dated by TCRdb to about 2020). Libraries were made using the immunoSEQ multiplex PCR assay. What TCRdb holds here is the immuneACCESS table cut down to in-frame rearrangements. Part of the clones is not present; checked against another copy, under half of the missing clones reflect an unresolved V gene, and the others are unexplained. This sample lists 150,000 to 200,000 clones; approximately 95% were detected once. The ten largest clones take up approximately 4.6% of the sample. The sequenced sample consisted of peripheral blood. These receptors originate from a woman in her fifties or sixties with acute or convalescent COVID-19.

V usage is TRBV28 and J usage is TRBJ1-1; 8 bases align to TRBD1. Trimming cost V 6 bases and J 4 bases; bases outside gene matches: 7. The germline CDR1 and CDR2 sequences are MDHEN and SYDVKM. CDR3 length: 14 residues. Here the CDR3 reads CASRGRDRSTEAFF. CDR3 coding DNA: TGTGCCAGCAGGGGCCGGGACAGGTCCACTGAAGCTTTCTTT.

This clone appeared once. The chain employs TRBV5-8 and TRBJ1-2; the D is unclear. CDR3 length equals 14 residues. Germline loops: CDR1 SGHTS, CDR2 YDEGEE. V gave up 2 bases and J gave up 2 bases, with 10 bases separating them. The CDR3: CASSLARENYGYTF. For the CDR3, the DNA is TGTGCCAGCAGCTTAGCGCGGGAGAACTATGGCTACACCTTC.

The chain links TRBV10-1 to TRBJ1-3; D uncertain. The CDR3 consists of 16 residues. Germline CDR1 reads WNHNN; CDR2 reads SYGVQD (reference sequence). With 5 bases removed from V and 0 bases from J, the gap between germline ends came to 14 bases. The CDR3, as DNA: TGCGCCAGCAGTCGGGATTCCCTCGCCTCTGGAAACACCATATATTTT. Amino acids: CASSRDSLASGNTIYF.

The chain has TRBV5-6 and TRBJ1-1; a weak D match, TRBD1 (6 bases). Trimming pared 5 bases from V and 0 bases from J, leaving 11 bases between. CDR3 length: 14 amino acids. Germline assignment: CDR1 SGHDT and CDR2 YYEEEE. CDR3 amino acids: CASRWGTLNTEAFF. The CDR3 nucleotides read TGTGCCAGCAGGTGGGGGACACTGAACACTGAAGCTTTCTTT. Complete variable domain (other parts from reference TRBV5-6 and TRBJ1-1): DAGVTQSPTHLIKTRGQQVTLRCSPKSGHDTVSWYQQALGQGPQFIFQYYEEEERQRGNFPDRFSGHQFPNYSSELNVNALLLGDSALYLCASRWGTLNTEAFFGQGTRLTVV.

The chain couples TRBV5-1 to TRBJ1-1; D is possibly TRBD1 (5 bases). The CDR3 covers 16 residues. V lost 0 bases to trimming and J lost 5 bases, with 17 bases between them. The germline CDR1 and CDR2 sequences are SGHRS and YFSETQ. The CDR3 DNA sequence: TGCGCCAGCAGCTTGGCCAACCACCCCAAGGGGACTGAAGCTTTCTTT. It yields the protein CASSLANHPKGTEAFF.

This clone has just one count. The CDR3 loop reads CASSERGLAGFYNEQFF. The CDR3 nucleotides are TGTGCCAGCAGTGAAAGGGGTCTGGCGGGATTCTACAATGAGCAGTTCTTC. V gene TRBV25-1 combines with J gene TRBJ2-1, with D possibly TRBD2 on 6 matching bases. The CDR3 extends over 17 amino acids. Germline lookup yields CDR1 MGHDK and CDR2 SYGVNS. The V end was cut by 2 bases, the J end by 3 bases, with 17 bases between.

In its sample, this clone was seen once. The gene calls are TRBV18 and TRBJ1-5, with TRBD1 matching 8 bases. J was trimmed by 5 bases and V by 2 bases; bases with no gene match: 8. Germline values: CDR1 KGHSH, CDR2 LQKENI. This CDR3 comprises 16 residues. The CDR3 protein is CASSPMAGGRDQPQHF. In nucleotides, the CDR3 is TGTGCCAGCTCACCAATGGCAGGGGGCCGTGATCAGCCCCAGCATTTT.

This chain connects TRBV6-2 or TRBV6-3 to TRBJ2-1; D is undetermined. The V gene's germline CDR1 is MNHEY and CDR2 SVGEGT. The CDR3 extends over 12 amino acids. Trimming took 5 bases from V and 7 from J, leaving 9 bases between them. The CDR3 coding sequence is TGTGCCAGCAGTGCGGAACCTAATGAGCAGTTCTTC. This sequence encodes CASSAEPNEQFF.

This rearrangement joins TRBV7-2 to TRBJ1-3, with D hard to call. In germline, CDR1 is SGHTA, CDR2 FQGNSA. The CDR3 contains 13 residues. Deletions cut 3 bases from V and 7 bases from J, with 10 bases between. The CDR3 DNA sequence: TGTGCCAGCAGCTTTTCAGGTCTGAACACCATATATTTT. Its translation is CASSFSGLNTIYF.

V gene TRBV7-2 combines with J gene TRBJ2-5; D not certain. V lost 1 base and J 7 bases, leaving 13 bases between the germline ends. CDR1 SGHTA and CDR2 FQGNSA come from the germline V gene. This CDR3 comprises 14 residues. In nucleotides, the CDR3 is TGTGCCAGCAGCTTAGTTTGGAGAGACTCGACCCAGTACTTC. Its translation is CASSLVWRDSTQYF.

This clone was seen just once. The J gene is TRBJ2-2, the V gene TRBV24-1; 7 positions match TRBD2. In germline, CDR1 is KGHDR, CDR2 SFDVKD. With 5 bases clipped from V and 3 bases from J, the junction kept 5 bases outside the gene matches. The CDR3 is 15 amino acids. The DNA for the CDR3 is TGTGCCACCAGTGGGGGCGCGGGGGACACCGGGGAGCTGTTTTTT. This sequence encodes CATSGGAGDTGELFF.